These 17 T cell receptor beta chains were all obtained from the same sample, sequenced in a study of post-analysis software for immune sequencing data. Their target antigens are unknown. Broader study findings: Five TRBV segments, TRBV5-6, TRBV5-1 and TRBV20-1 among them, were found more frequent in patients than controls.

The library was made from cDNA and included unique molecular identifiers. TCRdb redid the calling of the PCR reads with MiXCR, one entry per CDR3 protein. The table has fewer than 900,000 distinct CDR3 sequences, roughly 50% seen once. The sequenced sample consisted of blood. These receptors were collected from a girl aged 10 to 17 with multiple sclerosis.

V usage is TRBV18 and J usage is TRBJ2-3, with D uncertain. This CDR3 spans 13 amino acids. Looked up from germline, CDR1 is KGHSH and CDR2 is LQKENI. Trimming removed 3 bases from V and 2 bases from J, with 6 bases in between. The chain's CDR3 is CASSPEYTDTQYF. The CDR3 bases are TGTGCCAGCTCACCCGAATACACAGATACGCAGTATTTT.

This chain uses TRBV20-1 with TRBJ2-1; tentative D call: TRBD2 (6 bases). Trimming left V 6 bases short and J 8 bases short, with 23 bases between. The CDR3 is 15 residues long. Germline V gives CDR1 DFQATT, CDR2 SNEGSKA (reference sequence). The CDR3 here is CSALTGHGSGDEQFF. CDR3 nucleotide sequence: TGCAGTGCCTTAACTGGTCACGGGAGTGGGGATGAGCAGTTCTTC.

The rearrangement joins TRBV11-2 to TRBJ2-7, with 7 positions matching TRBD2. Looked up from germline, CDR1 is SGHAT and CDR2 is FQNNGV. The length of the CDR3 is 18 residues. J was trimmed by 4 bases and V by 7 bases; bases with no gene match: 22. Here the CDR3 reads CASTPAREADVSKYEQYF. Here the CDR3 DNA reads TGTGCCAGCACCCCTGCCCGGGAGGCGGACGTCAGCAAATACGAGCAGTACTTC.

The gene calls are TRBV28 and TRBJ2-1; possibly TRBD1 or TRBD2 for D (5 bases each). V lost 7 bases and J 6 bases, leaving 22 bases between the germline ends. CDR1 and CDR2 from the germline V gene are MDHEN and SYDVKM. This CDR3 is 16 amino acids long. DNA of the CDR3: TGTGCCAGCACCGATATAAGGGGAGAGCCTATCAATGAGCAGTTCTTC. Translating it yields CASTDIRGEPINEQFF.

The CDR3 here is CASSLEERPGRHGYTF. In DNA form, the CDR3 reads TGTGCCAGCAGCTTAGAAGAACGCCCCGGGCGGCATGGCTACACCTTC. The V gene is TRBV7-6, the J gene TRBJ1-2; D is undetermined. The CDR3 covers 16 residues. Per the germline V gene, CDR1 is SGHVS and CDR2 is FNYEAQ. Trimming cost V 1 base and J 6 bases, with 18 bases left between them. Full variable domain (missing parts from reference TRBV7-6 and TRBJ1-2): GAGVSQSPRYKVTKRGQDVALRCDPISGHVSLYWYRQALGQGPEFLTYFNYEAQQDKSGLPNDRFSAERPEGSISTLTIQRTEQRDSAMYRCASSLEERPGRHGYTFGSGTRLTVV.

The gene calls are TRBV29-1 and TRBJ1-5; perhaps TRBD1 as D (6 bases). The CDR3 loop spans 13 amino acids. Germline CDR1 is SQVTM and CDR2 is ANQGSEA. V was trimmed by 5 bases and J by 6 bases, leaving 14 bases between them. The CDR3 sequence is CSVIQGRGQPQHF. The CDR3, as DNA: TGCAGCGTTATACAGGGTCGGGGTCAGCCCCAGCATTTT.

This chain links TRBV12-3 or TRBV12-4 with TRBJ2-7; 11 bases map to TRBD2. The CDR3 length is 15 residues. V trimming: 7 bases; J trimming: 7 bases; junction bases outside the gene matches: 12. The CDR3 DNA reads as TGTGCCAGCACCGGGACTAGCGGCCTGTCCAATGAGCAGTACTTC. Amino acids: CASTGTSGLSNEQYF.

The rearrangement links TRBV3-1 to TRBJ1-1; 7 bases match TRBD1. The V segment lost 4 bases and the J segment 5 bases; nucleotides outside the gene matches: 10. CDR3 length equals 15 residues. Germline CDR1 is LGHDT and CDR2 is YNNKEL (reference sequence). The CDR3 DNA reads TGTGCCAGCAGCCCTTGGGAGGGGGCAGGTACTGAAGCTTTCTTT. Its translation is CASSPWEGAGTEAFF. The full variable domain, completed using reference TRBV3-1 and TRBJ1-1, is DTAVSQTPKYLVTQMGNDKSIKCEQNLGHDTMYWYKQDSKKFLKIMFSYNNKELIINETVPNRFSPKSPDKAHLNLHINSLELGDSAVYFCASSPWEGAGTEAFFGQGTRLTVV.

This rearrangement joins TRBV27 to TRBJ2-5, with a possible D match to TRBD2 (6 bases). From germline, CDR1 is MNHEY and CDR2 SMNVEV (reference sequence). This CDR3 has 14 amino acids. V lost 1 base, J lost 5 bases, and 11 bases lay in between. For the CDR3, the DNA is TGTGCCAGCAGTTTATTCGCGGGACTGGAGACCCAGTACTTC. It encodes CASSLFAGLETQYF.

The V and J genes are TRBV5-1 and TRBJ2-5; 8 bases are a match to TRBD1. The J call may be mistaken, given a closer DNA end match to TRBJ2-7. Germline V lookup: CDR1 SGHRS, CDR2 YFSETQ. This CDR3 comprises 16 residues. The CDR3: CASSFVPSGGAYEQYF. For the CDR3, the DNA is TGCGCCAGCAGCTTTGTACCCTCAGGGGGCGCGTACGAGCAGTACTTC.

The rearrangement joins TRBV7-9 to TRBJ2-7, with D unresolved. Between the trimmed V and J ends, which lost 5 bases and 0 bases, there was a span of 11 bases. The CDR3 is 14 amino acids. CDR1 and CDR2 from the germline V gene are SEHNR and FQNEAQ (reference sequence). The CDR3 loop reads CASSADGNSYEQYF. CDR3 DNA: TGTGCCAGCAGCGCAGATGGGAACTCCTACGAGCAGTACTTC.

The V call is TRBV7-9, the J call TRBJ2-1; the match to TRBD2 covers 10 bases. The trim removed 4 bases at V and 6 bases at J, leaving 12 bases unmatched. The CDR3 has 17 amino acids. Germline lookup yields CDR1 SEHNR and CDR2 FQNEAQ (reference sequence). The CDR3 region is CASSSNLAGGLPNEQFF. CDR3 coding DNA: TGTGCCAGCAGCTCCAACTTAGCGGGAGGCCTCCCCAATGAGCAGTTCTTC.

This chain links TRBV7-9 with TRBJ2-1; 10 bases align to TRBD1. V lost 5 bases, J lost 3 bases, and 7 bases stayed unmatched. This CDR3 region has 16 residues. Germline V gene sequence: CDR1 SEHNR, CDR2 FQNEAQ (reference sequence). CDR3 region: CASSPRRDRGYNEQFF. The CDR3 nucleotides are TGTGCCAGCAGCCCACGGCGGGACAGGGGCTACAATGAGCAGTTCTTC.

The rearrangement joins TRBV7-9 to TRBJ1-2; 9 positions match TRBD1. CDR3 length: 15 amino acids. V was clipped by 3 bases and J by 6 bases; unmatched bases: 8. CDR1 and CDR2 (germline): SEHNR, FQNEAQ (reference sequence). The CDR3 loop reads CASSFGQGSRNGYTF. CDR3 nucleotides: TGTGCCAGCAGCTTTGGACAGGGGTCCCGCAATGGCTACACCTTC.

The rearrangement links TRBV20-1 to TRBJ1-5; D call uncertain. Germline CDR1 and CDR2: DFQATT and SNEGSKA (reference sequence). The CDR3 loop spans 12 amino acids. Between the trimmed V and J ends, which lost 3 bases and 5 bases, there was a span of 8 bases. The CDR3, as DNA: TGCAGTGCTAGGAGGACGGATCAGCCCCAGCATTTT. It yields the protein CSARRTDQPQHF.

This clonotype turned up a few times. CDR3 region: CASSFNTEAFF. CDR3 DNA sequence: TGTGCCAGCAGTTTTAACACTGAAGCTTTCTTT. This chain connects TRBV12-3 or TRBV12-4 to TRBJ1-1; D unclear. The CDR3 is 11 residues long. The V end was cut by 3 bases, the J end by 2 bases, with 1 base between.

This chain uses TRBV12-3 or TRBV12-4 with TRBJ2-5; D is unclear. The CDR3 length is 12 residues. Between the trimmed V and J ends, which lost 6 bases and 4 bases, there was a span of 9 bases. CDR3: CASSFLLETQYF. DNA of the CDR3: TGTGCCAGCAGCTTCCTTTTAGAGACCCAGTACTTC.